A selection of T cell receptor beta chains follows, all from one sample in a study of T-cell reconstitution after alpha-beta-depleted transplantation in children. TCRdb re-analysed the PCR reads in MiXCR, keeping a single row per CDR3 protein. The sample includes about 400,000 distinct CDR3 sequences, 15% to 20% of them seen just once. The source was PBMCs, mostly from graft donor cells, collected 360 days after TCRalphabeta/CD19-depleted stem cell transplant. Receptor source: a boy under two years old who had a stem cell transplant for Wiskott-Aldrich syndrome, so the T cells may come from the graft donor. Both conserved end residues are trimmed from each CDR3. Clone size is stated in some rows and not others, as once, few, many or a class when expanded.

cdr3_aa j_call v_call clone_size
ASSYSGSRETQY TRBJ2-5 TRBV7-2 few
ASTVREGVTYNEQF TRBJ2-1 TRBV12-3/TRBV12-4 NA
ASSPSVPYEQY TRBJ2-7 TRBV28 NA
ASSVKTAEAF TRBJ1-1 TRBV2 NA
ASSPTRRGAGEQY TRBJ2-7 TRBV18 few
ASTHSYRVIYEQY TRBJ2-7 TRBV25-1 NA
ASSQDPIGTDTQY TRBJ2-3 TRBV4-3 few
ASSFGGQVSH TRBJ2-5 TRBV7-2 NA
SLVPRPGEGEQY TRBJ2-7 TRBV20-1 few
ASSQAPGGDYGYT TRBJ1-2 TRBV4-1 NA